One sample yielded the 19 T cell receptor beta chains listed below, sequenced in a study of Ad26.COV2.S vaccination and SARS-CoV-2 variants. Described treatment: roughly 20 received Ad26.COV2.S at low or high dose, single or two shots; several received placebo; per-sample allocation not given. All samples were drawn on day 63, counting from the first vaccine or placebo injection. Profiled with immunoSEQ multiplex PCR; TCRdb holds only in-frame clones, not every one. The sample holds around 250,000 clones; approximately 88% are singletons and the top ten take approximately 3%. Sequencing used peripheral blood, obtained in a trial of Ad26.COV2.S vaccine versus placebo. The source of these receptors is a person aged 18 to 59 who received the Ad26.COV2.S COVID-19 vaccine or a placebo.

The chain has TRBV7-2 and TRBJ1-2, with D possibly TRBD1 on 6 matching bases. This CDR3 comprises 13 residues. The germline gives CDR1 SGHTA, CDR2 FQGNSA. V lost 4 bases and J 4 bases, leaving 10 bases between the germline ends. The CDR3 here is CASSSTGFYGYTF. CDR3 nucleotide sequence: TGTGCCAGCAGCTCAACAGGGTTCTATGGCTACACCTTC.

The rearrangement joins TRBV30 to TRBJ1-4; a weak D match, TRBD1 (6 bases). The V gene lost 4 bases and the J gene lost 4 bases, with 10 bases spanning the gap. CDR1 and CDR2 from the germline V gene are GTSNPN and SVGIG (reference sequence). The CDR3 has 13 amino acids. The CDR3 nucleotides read TGTGCCTGGACCACAGGGCATAATGAAAAACTGTTTTTT. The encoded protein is CAWTTGHNEKLFF.

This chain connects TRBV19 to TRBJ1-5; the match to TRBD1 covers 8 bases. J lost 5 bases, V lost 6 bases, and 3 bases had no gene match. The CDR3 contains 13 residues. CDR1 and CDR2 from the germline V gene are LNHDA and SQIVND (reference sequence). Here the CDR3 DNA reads TGTGCCAGTAGGGAGACAGGGGATCAGCCCCAGCATTTT. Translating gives CASRETGDQPQHF.

CDR3 in amino acids: CASSPGTPSTDTQYF. The DNA of the CDR3 is TGCGCCAGCAGCCCGGGGACCCCGAGCACAGATACGCAGTATTTT. The genes are TRBV5-1 and TRBJ2-3; D may correspond to TRBD1 or TRBD2 (5 bases each). The ends were cut back, 4 bases at V and 0 bases at J, with 12 bases in the middle. From germline, CDR1 is SGHRS and CDR2 YFSETQ. CDR3 size: 15 residues.

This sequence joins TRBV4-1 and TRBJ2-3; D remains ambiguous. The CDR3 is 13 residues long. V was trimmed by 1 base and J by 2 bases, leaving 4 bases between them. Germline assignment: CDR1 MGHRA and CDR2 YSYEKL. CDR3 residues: CASSQAPTDTQYF. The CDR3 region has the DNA TGCGCCAGCAGCCAAGCGCCCACAGATACGCAGTATTTT.

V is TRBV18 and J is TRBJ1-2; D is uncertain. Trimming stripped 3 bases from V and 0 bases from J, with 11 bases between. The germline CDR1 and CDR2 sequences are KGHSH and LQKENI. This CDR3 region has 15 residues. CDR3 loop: CASSPGPDSNYGYTF. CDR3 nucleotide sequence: TGTGCCAGCTCACCCGGGCCGGACTCTAACTATGGCTACACCTTC.

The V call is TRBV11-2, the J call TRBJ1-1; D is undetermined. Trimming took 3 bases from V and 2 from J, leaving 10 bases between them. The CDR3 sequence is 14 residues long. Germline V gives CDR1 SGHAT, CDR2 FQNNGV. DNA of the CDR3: TGTGCCAGCAGCTTCAAGGGCCTTAACACTGAAGCTTTCTTT. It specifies CASSFKGLNTEAFF.

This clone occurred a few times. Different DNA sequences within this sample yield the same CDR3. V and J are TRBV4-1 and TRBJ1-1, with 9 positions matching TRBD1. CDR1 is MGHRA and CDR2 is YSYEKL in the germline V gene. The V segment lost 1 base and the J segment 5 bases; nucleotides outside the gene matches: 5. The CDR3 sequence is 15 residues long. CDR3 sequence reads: CASSQAYRGRTEAFF. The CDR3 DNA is TGCGCCAGCAGCCAAGCTTACAGGGGGCGGACTGAAGCTTTCTTT.

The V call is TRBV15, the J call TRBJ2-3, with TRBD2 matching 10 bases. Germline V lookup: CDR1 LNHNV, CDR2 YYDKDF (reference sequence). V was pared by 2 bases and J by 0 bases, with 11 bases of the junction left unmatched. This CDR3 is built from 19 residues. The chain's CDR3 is CATSRNLVAGGTSTDTQYF. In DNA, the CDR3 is TGTGCCACCAGCAGAAACTTAGTAGCGGGGGGCACAAGCACAGATACGCAGTATTTT.

CDR3 nucleotides: TGTGCCAGCAGCTTGCGGCGCGGCTCAGATACGCAGTATTTT. Translating gives CASSLRRGSDTQYF. The chain has TRBV7-2 and TRBJ2-3; D is unresolved. With 3 bases removed from V and 4 bases from J, the gap between germline ends came to 11 bases. The CDR3 is 14 amino acids. CDR1 is SGHTA, CDR2 FQGNSA, per germline.

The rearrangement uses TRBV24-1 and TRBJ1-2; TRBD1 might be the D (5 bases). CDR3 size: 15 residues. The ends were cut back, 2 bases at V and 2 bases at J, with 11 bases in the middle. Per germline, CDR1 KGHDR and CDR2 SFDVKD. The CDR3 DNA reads TGTGCCACCAGTGATTCCGGCAGGGTGAACTATGGCTACACCTTC. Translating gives CATSDSGRVNYGYTF.

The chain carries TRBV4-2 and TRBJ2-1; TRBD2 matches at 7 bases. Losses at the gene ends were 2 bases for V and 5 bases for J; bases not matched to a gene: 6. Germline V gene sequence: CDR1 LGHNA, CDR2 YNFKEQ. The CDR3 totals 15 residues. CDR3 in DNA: TGTGCCAGCAGCCAAACTAGCGAAGGCCACAATGAGCAGTTCTTC. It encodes CASSQTSEGHNEQFF.

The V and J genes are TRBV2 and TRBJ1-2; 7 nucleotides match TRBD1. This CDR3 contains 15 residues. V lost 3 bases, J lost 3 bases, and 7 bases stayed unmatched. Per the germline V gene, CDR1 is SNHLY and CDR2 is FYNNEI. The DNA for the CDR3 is TGTGCCAGCAGTGATCTTACAGGGGCCTACTATGGCTACACCTTC. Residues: CASSDLTGAYYGYTF.

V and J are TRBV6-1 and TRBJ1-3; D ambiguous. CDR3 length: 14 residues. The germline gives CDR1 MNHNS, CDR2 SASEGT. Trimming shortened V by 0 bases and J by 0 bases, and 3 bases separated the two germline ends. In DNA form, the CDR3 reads TGTGCCAGCAGTGAAGCCGGCTCTGGAAACACCATATATTTT. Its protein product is CASSEAGSGNTIYF.

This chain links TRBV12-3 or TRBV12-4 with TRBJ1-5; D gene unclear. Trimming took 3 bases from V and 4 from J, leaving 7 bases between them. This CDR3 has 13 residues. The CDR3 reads CASSFTRNQPQHF. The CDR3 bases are TGTGCCAGCAGTTTTACGAGGAATCAGCCCCAGCATTTT.

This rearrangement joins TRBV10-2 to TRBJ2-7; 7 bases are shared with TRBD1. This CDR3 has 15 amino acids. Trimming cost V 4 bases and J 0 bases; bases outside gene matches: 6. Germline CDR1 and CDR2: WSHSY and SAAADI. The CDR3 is CASSGPGQPSYEQYF. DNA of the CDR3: TGCGCCAGCAGTGGCCCGGGACAGCCCTCCTACGAGCAGTACTTC.

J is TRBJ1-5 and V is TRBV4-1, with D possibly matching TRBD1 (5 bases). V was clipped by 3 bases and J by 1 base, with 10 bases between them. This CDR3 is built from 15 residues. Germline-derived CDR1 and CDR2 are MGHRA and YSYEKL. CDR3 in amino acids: CASSQWGESNQPQHF. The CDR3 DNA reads TGCGCCAGCAGCCAGTGGGGCGAGAGCAATCAGCCCCAGCATTTT.

CDR3 protein: CASSVTSVDTQYF. The CDR3, as DNA: TGTGCCAGCAGTGTAACTAGCGTGGATACGCAGTATTTT. This chain connects TRBV6-4 to TRBJ2-3, with TRBD2 matching over 7 bases. Germline V CDR1 and CDR2: MRHNA, SNTAGT. Trimming took 4 bases from V and 6 from J; bases not matched to a gene: 4. This CDR3 is built from 13 residues.

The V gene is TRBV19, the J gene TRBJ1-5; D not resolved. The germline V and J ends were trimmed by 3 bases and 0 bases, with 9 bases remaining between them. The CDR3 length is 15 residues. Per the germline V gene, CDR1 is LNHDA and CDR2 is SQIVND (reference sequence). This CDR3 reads CASSIRLYSNQPQHF. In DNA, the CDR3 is TGTGCCAGTAGTATCAGGTTATATAGCAATCAGCCCCAGCATTTT.